The 18 T cell receptor beta chains below were found in one sample sequenced in a study of blood T cell repertoires in COVID-19. Measured with immunoSEQ multiplex PCR; TCRdb has only the in-frame clones, and not every one. The repertoire holds 200,000 to 250,000 clones, with about 82% as singletons. Sequencing was done on a sample of PBMCs or T cells enriched from blood (not recorded which). Source of these receptors: a woman in her forties or fifties who had recovered from COVID-19.

This clone appeared once. Other DNA sequences in this specimen translate into the identical CDR3. The V and J genes are TRBV30 and TRBJ1-6; 8 bases match TRBD1. The CDR3 is made up of 13 amino acids. Germline CDR1 GTSNPN, CDR2 SVGIG (reference sequence). V dropped 7 bases and J dropped 7; count of bases not matched to a gene: 6. CDR3 in amino acids: CASDGQGNSPLHF. Here the CDR3 DNA reads TGTGCCTCGGATGGACAGGGAAATTCACCCCTCCACTTT. Filled out from reference TRBV30 and TRBJ1-6, the complete variable domain reads SQTIHQWPATLVQPVGSPLSLECTVEGTSNPNLYWYRQAAGRGLQLLFYSVGIGQISSEVPQNLSASRPQDRQFILSSKKLLLSDSGFYLCASDGQGNSPLHFGNGTRLTVT.

The chain is built from TRBV30 and TRBJ1-5; D gene unclear. The V gene's germline CDR1 is GTSNPN and CDR2 SVGIG (reference sequence). CDR3 length: 15 residues. The V end was cut by 0 bases, the J end by 7 bases, with 16 bases between. The CDR3 reads CAWSVNSVGRQPQHF. DNA of the CDR3: TGTGCCTGGAGTGTAAACTCGGTCGGCAGGCAGCCCCAGCATTTT.

With respect to this clone: This CDR3 is also generated by other DNA sequences in the sample. V is TRBV5-1 and J is TRBJ2-5; 7 bases align to TRBD1. The length of the CDR3 is 13 residues. With 4 bases clipped from V and 4 bases from J, the junction kept 4 bases outside the gene matches. Germline CDR1 SGHRS, CDR2 YFSETQ. The CDR3 sequence is CASSLNRGETQYF. CDR3 nucleotides: TGCGCCAGCAGCCTGAACAGGGGAGAGACCCAGTACTTC. The entire variable domain, with the rest obtained from reference TRBV5-1 and TRBJ2-5, is as follows: KAGVTQTPRYLIKTRGQQVTLSCSPISGHRSVSWYQQTPGQGLQFLFEYFSETQRNKGNFPGRFSGRQFSNSRSEMNVSTLELGDSALYLCASSLNRGETQYFGPGTRLLVL.

The chain is built from TRBV11-3 and TRBJ1-1, with 7 bases fitting TRBD1. Germline V gene data show CDR1 as SGHNT and CDR2 as YENEEA. Unmatched junction bases numbered 8, after V lost 5 bases and J lost 11 bases. This CDR3 spans 12 amino acids. CDR3 in amino acids: CASSDPGQLAFF. CDR3 nucleotide sequence: TGTGCCAGCAGCGATCCGGGACAGTTGGCTTTCTTT.

This clone has only a few counts. This rearrangement joins TRBV6-5 to TRBJ2-7; possible D gene TRBD1, 6 bases. This CDR3 comprises 13 residues. Germline CDR1 reads MNHEY; CDR2 reads SVGAGI. The V end was cut by 4 bases, the J end by 4 bases, with 11 bases between. CDR3 loop: CASSSYREYEQYF. In DNA, the CDR3 is TGTGCCAGCAGTTCATACAGGGAGTACGAGCAGTACTTC.

The J gene is TRBJ2-1, the V gene TRBV3-1 (or the pseudogene TRBV3-2), with 9 nucleotides matching TRBD2. The CDR3 totals 16 residues. The germline V gene has CDR1 LGHDT and CDR2 YNNKEL (reference sequence). V shed 1 base and J 7 bases; nucleotides not matched to a gene: 8. The CDR3 loop is CASSQGGGRAGNEQFF. DNA for the CDR3: TGTGCCAGCAGCCAAGGTGGCGGGAGGGCCGGAAATGAGCAGTTCTTC.

V is TRBV12-3 or TRBV12-4 and J is TRBJ1-2; D uncertain. This CDR3 is 13 amino acids long. Trimming removed 6 bases from V and 2 bases from J, with 10 bases in between. CDR3 protein: CASRPWANYGYTF. DNA for the CDR3: TGTGCCAGCAGGCCCTGGGCGAACTATGGCTACACCTTC.

The chain is built from TRBV6-5 and TRBJ2-1, with TRBD2 matching 7 bases. The V gene's germline CDR1 is MNHEY and CDR2 SVGAGI. CDR3 size: 15 residues. V gave up 6 bases and J gave up 1 base; unmatched junction bases: 6. The CDR3 region is CASSPPGGSYNEQFF. The CDR3 coding sequence is TGTGCCAGCAGCCCCCCGGGGGGTTCCTACAATGAGCAGTTCTTC.

V usage is TRBV18 and J usage is TRBJ2-3; TRBD1 might be the D (7 bases). The V end was cut by 1 base, the J end by 2 bases, with 13 bases between. The CDR3 spans 16 residues. Germline V gene lookup returns CDR1 KGHSH and CDR2 LQKENI. CDR3 protein: CASSPRSGGITDTQYF. The CDR3 coding sequence is TGTGCCAGCTCACCACGCTCAGGGGGGATCACAGATACGCAGTATTTT. Full variable domain (outside the CDR3, taken from reference TRBV18 and TRBJ2-3): NAGVMQNPRHLVRRRGQEARLRCSPMKGHSHVYWYRQLPEEGLKFMVYLQKENIIDESGMPKERFSAEFPKEGPSILRIQQVVRGDSAAYFCASSPRSGGITDTQYFGPGTRLTVL.

The CDR3 here is CASSLRAGDEKLFF. The CDR3 DNA follows: TGTGCCAGCAGTTTAAGGGCAGGGGACGAAAAACTGTTTTTT. V is TRBV28 and J is TRBJ1-4; TRBD1 is a possible D gene (6 bases). Per the germline V gene, CDR1 is MDHEN and CDR2 is SYDVKM. The CDR3 has 14 amino acids. V was clipped by 2 bases and J by 8 bases, with 12 bases between them.

The V gene is TRBV11-1, the J gene TRBJ1-1; weak D call: TRBD1 (5 bases). Germline V lookup: CDR1 SGHAT, CDR2 FQDESV (reference sequence). Trimming removed 3 bases at V and 2 bases at J, with 10 bases between. This CDR3 is built from 14 residues. CDR3 nucleotide sequence: TGTGCCAGCAGCTTGGGCAGGGAAAACACTGAAGCTTTCTTT. Residues: CASSLGRENTEAFF.

This clone appeared once. The chain joins TRBV4-2 to TRBJ2-7, with a tentative D call TRBD1 (5 bases). Germline V gives CDR1 LGHNA, CDR2 YNFKEQ. The germline V and J ends were trimmed by 3 bases and 2 bases, with 11 bases remaining between them. This CDR3 comprises 14 residues. CDR3 residues: CASSHRTTTYEQYF. In DNA, the CDR3 is TGTGCCAGCAGCCACAGGACAACCACCTACGAGCAGTACTTC.

This clone was found a few times. The V and J genes are TRBV30 and TRBJ1-6; D possibly corresponds to TRBD1 (5 bases). CDR3 length: 17 amino acids. The V end was cut by 3 bases, the J end by 2 bases, with 17 bases between. Germline CDR1 reads GTSNPN; CDR2 reads SVGIG (reference sequence). This CDR3 reads CAWRGRAGSTYNSPLHF. For the CDR3, the DNA is TGTGCCTGGAGGGGGAGGGCAGGGAGCACCTATAATTCACCCCTCCACTTT.

Here the CDR3 DNA reads TGTGCCACCAGCAGAGGGCAGGAGGAATACGAGCAGTACTTC. It specifies CATSRGQEEYEQYF. The rearrangement links TRBV15 to TRBJ2-7, with D maybe TRBD2 (5 bases). The CDR3 runs to 14 residues. CDR1 and CDR2 from the germline V gene are LNHNV and YYDKDF (reference sequence). Trimming left V 1 base short and J 4 bases short, with 11 bases between. The full variable domain, rest sourced from reference TRBV15 and TRBJ2-7, is DAMVIQNPRYQVTQFGKPVTLSCSQTLNHNVMYWYQQKSSQAPKLLFHYYDKDFNNEADTPDNFQSRRPNTSFCFLDIRSPGLGDTAMYLCATSRGQEEYEQYFGPGTRLTVT.

The V gene is TRBV9, the J gene TRBJ2-2; a possible D gene is TRBD1 (6 bases). Per the germline V gene, CDR1 is SGDLS and CDR2 is YYNGEE. CDR3 length: 17 amino acids. V lost 1 base and J lost 3, with 16 bases in between. In DNA, the CDR3 is TGTGCCAGCAGCGTAAACAGGGATTTCACTGACACCGGGGAGCTGTTTTTT. As protein: CASSVNRDFTDTGELFF.

This chain connects TRBV2 to TRBJ1-3, with TRBD1 matching 8 bases. The CDR3 extends over 16 amino acids. Germline V gene sequence: CDR1 SNHLY, CDR2 FYNNEI. J gave up 8 bases and V 6 bases, and 15 bases lay outside the gene matches. The CDR3 sequence is CASSGGPQGAIHTIYF. CDR3 coding DNA: TGTGCCAGCAGCGGAGGACCTCAGGGGGCGATCCACACCATATATTTT. Together with reference TRBV2 and TRBJ1-3, the CDR3 gives the full variable domain: EPEVTQTPSHQVTQMGQEVILRCVPISNHLYFYWYRQILGQKVEFLVSFYNNEISEKSEIFDDQFSVERPDGSNFTLKIRSTKLEDSAMYFCASSGGPQGAIHTIYFGEGSWLTVV.

The chain carries TRBV7-2 and TRBJ2-7, with D hard to call. Trimming stripped 3 bases from V and 6 bases from J, with 15 bases between. There are 14 residues in the CDR3. Germline CDR1 and CDR2: SGHTA and FQGNSA. CDR3 nucleotide sequence: TGTGCCAGCAGCTTCCGGAGAACCACTGGCGAGCAGTACTTC. It encodes CASSFRRTTGEQYF. The full variable domain, completed using reference TRBV7-2 and TRBJ2-7, is GAGVSQSPSNKVTEKGKDVELRCDPISGHTALYWYRQSLGQGLEFLIYFQGNSAPDKSGLPSDRFSAERTGGSVSTLTIQRTQQEDSAVYLCASSFRRTTGEQYFGPGTRLTVT.

The DNA for the CDR3 is TGTGCCAGTAGTTGGGCGGGGGCCTCCTACGAGCAGTACTTC. Translated, it gives CASSWAGASYEQYF. The rearrangement links TRBV19 to TRBJ2-7; D is possibly TRBD2 (7 bases). Germline CDR1 and CDR2: LNHDA and SQIVND (reference sequence). The CDR3 consists of 14 residues. V lost 5 bases to trimming and J lost 0 bases, with 11 bases between them.